This T cell receptor beta chain was sequenced during a study of cytomegalovirus exposure and HLA in healthy donors. Study-wide findings and caveats: The listing of 150 or so TCR beta chains classed them as cytomegalovirus-associated.

Of note for this clone: Its target is unknown.

PCR primers comprised 60 Vbeta and 13 Jbeta primers. The method was immunoSEQ multiplex PCR; TCRdb's version includes in-frame clones alone and lacks a portion of them. This sample has some 170,000 clones; less than 85% occur once, and the top ten carry approximately 4.5%. The clonotype comes from a man aged 40-49 years in good health and CMV-seronegative. Source material: PBMCs.

The CDR3 is CASSYRTGGYGYTF. CDR3 nucleotides: TGTGCCAGCAGCTATAGAACAGGGGGCTATGGCTACACCTTC. The V and J genes are TRBV7-9 and TRBJ1-2, with TRBD1 identical over 8 bases. The germline CDR1 and CDR2 sequences are SEHNR and FQNEAQ (reference sequence). J lost 4 bases, V lost 4 bases, and 5 bases had no gene match. The CDR3 sequence is 14 residues long.